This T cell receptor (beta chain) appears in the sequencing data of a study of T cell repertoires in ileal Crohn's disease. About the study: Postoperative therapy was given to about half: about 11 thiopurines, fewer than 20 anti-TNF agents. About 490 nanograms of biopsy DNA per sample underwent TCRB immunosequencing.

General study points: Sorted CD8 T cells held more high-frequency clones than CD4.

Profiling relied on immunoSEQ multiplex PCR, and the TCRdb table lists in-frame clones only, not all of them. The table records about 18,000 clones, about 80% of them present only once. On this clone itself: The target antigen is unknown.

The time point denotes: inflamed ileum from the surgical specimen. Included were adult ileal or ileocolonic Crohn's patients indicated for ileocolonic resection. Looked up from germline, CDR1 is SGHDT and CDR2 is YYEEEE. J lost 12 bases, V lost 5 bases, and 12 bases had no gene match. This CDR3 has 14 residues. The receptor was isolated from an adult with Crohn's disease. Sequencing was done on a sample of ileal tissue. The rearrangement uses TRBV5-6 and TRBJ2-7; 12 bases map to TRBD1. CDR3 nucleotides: TGTGCCAGCAGTAACCGGGACAGGGGGCGCGGGTTGTACTTC. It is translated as CASSNRDRGRGLYF.